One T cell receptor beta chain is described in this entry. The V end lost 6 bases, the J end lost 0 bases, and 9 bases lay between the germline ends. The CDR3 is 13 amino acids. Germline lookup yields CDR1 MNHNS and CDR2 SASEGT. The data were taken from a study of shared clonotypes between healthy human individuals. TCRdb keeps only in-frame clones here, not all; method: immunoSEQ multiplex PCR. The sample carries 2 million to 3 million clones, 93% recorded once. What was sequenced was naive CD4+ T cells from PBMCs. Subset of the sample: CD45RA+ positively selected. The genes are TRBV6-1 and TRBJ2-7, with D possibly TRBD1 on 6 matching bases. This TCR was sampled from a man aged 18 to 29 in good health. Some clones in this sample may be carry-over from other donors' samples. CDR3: CASRDSASYEQYF. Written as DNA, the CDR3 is TGTGCCAGCAGGGACAGCGCCTCCTACGAGCAGTACTTC.